This TCR beta chain was sequenced during a study of blood T cell repertoires in COVID-19 (dated by TCRdb to 2020 to 2021). Background on the whole study: The collaborator samples originated in the United States, Italy and Spain and spanned the acute and convalescent phases of COVID-19. The repertoires were released in a freely available public database meant as a resource for research on the immune response to SARS-CoV-2. The samples were drawn from two sources: the first 160 participants of the ongoing ImmuneRACE study, and about 1,300 subjects contributed by 6 global collaborators. The material from the prospective study consisted of cDNA or gDNA derived from T cells, B-cell-depleted T cells, or PBMCs. Deeply sampled blood TCRbeta repertoires from subjects exposed to, actively infected with, or recovered from COVID-19 were included in the dataset. Where HLA class I and class II types were available, the types were taken from metadata supplied by the sample provider, not from assay-based typing. A de-identified subject ID, COVID-19 status, age in years and sex were almost always included in the sample metadata.

With regard to this clone: Its antigen specificity is not known. One end of the junction is discordant with germline, which a read error may explain.

Points the paper makes about the study in general: The amount of clinical and demographic metadata varied by source and participant and was provided uncurated.

TCRbeta CDR3 regions were amplified from genomic DNA using the immunoSEQ Assay, a bias-controlled multiplex PCR. As for the authors' bioinformatics: The number of nucleated cells in each sample was estimated by amplification of reference gene primers within the assay. To quantify the absolute abundance of each unique TCRbeta CDR3 rearrangement, sequence reads were collapsed and filtered. For each sample, productive Simpson clonality was calculated as the square root of Simpson's diversity index across productive rearrangements. The source is immuneACCESS, and TCRdb retained only in-frame sequences with V and J called. Part of the clones is not carried over; for the studies checked, unresolved V genes explain less than half of this, and the remainder is unexplained. V, J and clone size derive from that table, while D and trimming were established from the DNA sequence. This sample is represented by 130,000 or so clones; about 82% of them were singletons. The biggest ten clones account for almost 8.5% of the sample.

The collaborating institutions used their own protocols to collect whole blood in K2EDTA tubes. For TCRbeta analysis, collaborator samples were shipped as frozen whole blood, as isolated PBMCs, or as DNA extracted from either sample type. The CDR3 contains 15 residues, cysteine and phenylalanine counted. Left in the record is the CDR3 DNA by itself, 45 bases read in frame from the first base. The CDR1 and CDR2 encoded by the germline V gene (reference sequence) are SSHAT and FNYEAQ. The TCR originated in a woman aged 55-70 years with acute or convalescent COVID-19. The sample taken for sequencing was peripheral blood. The rearranged chain carries TRBV7-7 and TRBJ2-5; 10 bases in the middle match TRBD1. The nucleotide sequence is given as TGTGCTAGCAGCCCCGACAGGGGGCATGGGGAGACCCAGTACTTC. It specifies CASSPDRGHGETQYF.